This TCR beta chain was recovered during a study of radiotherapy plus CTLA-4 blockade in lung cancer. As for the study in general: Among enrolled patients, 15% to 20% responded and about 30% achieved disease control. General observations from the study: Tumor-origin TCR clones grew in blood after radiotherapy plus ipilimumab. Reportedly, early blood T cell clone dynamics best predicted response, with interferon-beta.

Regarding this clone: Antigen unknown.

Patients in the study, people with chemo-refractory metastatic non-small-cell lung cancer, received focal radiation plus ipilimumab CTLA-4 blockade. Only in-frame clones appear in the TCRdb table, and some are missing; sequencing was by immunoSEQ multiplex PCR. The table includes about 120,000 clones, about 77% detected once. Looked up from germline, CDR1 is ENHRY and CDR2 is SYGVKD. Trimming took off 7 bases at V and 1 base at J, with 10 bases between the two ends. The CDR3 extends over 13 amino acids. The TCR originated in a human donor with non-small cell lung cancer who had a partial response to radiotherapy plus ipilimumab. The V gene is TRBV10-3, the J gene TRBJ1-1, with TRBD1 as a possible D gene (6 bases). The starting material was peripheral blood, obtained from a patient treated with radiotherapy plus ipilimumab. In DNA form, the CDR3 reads TGTGCCATCACTTGGACAGAGAACACTGAAGCTTTCTTT. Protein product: CAITWTENTEAFF.